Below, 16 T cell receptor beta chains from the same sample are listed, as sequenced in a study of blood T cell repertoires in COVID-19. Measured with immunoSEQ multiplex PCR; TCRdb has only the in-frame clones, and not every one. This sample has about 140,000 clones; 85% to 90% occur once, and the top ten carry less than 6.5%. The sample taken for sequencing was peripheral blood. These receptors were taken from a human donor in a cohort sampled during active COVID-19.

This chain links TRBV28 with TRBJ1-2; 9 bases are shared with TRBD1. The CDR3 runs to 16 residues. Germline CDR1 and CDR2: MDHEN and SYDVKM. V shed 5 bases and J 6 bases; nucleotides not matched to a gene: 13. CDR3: CASSPYHGQGWDGYTF. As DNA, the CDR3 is TGTGCCAGCAGTCCCTACCACGGACAGGGGTGGGATGGCTACACCTTC.

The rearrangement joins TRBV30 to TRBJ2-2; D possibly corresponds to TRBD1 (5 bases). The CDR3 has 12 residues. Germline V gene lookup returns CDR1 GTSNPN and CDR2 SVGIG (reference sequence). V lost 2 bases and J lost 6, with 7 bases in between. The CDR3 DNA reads TGTGCCTGGAGTCTGGGGCCCGGGGAGCTGTTTTTT. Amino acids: CAWSLGPGELFF.

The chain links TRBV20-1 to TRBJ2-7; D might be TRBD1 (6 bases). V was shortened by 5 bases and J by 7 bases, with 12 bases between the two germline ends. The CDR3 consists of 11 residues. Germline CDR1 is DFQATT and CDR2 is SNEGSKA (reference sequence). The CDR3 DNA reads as TGCAGTGCTTACACTGGACAGGAGCAGTACTTC. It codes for CSAYTGQEQYF.

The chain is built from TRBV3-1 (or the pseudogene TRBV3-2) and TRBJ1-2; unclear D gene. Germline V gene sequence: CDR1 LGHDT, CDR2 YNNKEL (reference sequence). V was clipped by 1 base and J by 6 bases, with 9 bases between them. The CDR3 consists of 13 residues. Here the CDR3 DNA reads TGTGCCAGCAGCCAAGGTGGCATGAATGGCTACACCTTC. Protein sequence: CASSQGGMNGYTF.

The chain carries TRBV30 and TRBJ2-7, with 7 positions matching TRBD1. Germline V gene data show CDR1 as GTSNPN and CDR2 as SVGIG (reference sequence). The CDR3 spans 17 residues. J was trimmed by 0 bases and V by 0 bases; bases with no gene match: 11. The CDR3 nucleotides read TGTGCCTGGAGTGTGCCCCACCTGACAGGGAGCTCCTACGAGCAGTACTTC. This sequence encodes CAWSVPHLTGSSYEQYF.

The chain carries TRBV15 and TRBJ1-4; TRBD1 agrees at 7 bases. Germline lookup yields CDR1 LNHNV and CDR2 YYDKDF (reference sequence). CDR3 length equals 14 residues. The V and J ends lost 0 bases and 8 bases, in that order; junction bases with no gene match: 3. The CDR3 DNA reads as TGTGCCACCAGCAGAGATCGAGGGGGCGAAAAACTGTTTTTT. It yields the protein CATSRDRGGEKLFF. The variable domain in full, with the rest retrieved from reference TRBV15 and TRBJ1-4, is DAMVIQNPRYQVTQFGKPVTLSCSQTLNHNVMYWYQQKSSQAPKLLFHYYDKDFNNEADTPDNFQSRRPNTSFCFLDIRSPGLGDTAMYLCATSRDRGGEKLFFGSGTQLSVL.

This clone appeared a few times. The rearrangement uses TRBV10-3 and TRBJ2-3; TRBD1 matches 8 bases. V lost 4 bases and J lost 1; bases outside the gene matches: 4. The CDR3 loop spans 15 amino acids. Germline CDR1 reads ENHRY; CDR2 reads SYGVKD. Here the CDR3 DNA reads TGTGCCATCAGTGCGGCGGGACAGGGCACAGATACGCAGTATTTT. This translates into CAISAAGQGTDTQYF.

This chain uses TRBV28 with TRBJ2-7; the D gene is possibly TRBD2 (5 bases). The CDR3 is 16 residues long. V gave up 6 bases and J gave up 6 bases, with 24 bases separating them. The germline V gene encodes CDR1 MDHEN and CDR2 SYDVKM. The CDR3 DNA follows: TGTGCCAGCAGAACGGGATTTGTCCCCGCACTACCCGAGCAGTACTTC. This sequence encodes CASRTGFVPALPEQYF.

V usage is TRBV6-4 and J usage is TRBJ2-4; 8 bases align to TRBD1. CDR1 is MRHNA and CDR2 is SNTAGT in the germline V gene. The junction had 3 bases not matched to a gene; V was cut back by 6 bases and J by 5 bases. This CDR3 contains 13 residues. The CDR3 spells CASRGTGQNIQYF. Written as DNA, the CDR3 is TGTGCCAGCAGGGGGACAGGACAAAACATTCAGTACTTC.

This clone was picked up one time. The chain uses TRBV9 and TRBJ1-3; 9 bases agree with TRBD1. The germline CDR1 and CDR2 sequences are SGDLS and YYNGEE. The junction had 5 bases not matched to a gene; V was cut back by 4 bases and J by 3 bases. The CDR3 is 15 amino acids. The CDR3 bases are TGTGCCAGCAGCTCGGGACAGGGAGATGGAAACACCATATATTTT. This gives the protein CASSSGQGDGNTIYF. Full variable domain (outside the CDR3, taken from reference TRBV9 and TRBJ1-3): DSGVTQTPKHLITATGQRVTLRCSPRSGDLSVYWYQQSLDQGLQFLIQYYNGEERAKGNILERFSAQQFPDLHSELNLSSLELGDSALYFCASSSGQGDGNTIYFGEGSWLTVV.

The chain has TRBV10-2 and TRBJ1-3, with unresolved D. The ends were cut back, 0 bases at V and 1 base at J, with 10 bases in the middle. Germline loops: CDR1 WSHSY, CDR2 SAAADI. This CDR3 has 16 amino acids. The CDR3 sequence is CASSESLAHSGNTIYF. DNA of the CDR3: TGCGCCAGCAGTGAGTCATTAGCGCATTCTGGAAACACCATATATTTT.

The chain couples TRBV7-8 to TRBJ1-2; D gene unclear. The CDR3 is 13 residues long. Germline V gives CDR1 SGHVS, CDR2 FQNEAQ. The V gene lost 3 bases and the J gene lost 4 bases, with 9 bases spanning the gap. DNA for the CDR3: TGTGCCAGCAGCTTTAGTCAGGTCTATGGCTACACCTTC. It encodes CASSFSQVYGYTF.

CDR3 protein: CASSLDRSPLVSPYNEQFF. As DNA, the CDR3 is TGTGCCAGCAGCTTAGATCGATCCCCACTAGTGAGCCCCTACAATGAGCAGTTCTTC. The chain carries TRBV7-8 and TRBJ2-1, with a possible D match to TRBD2 (5 bases). The CDR3 has 19 residues. Germline loops: CDR1 SGHVS, CDR2 FQNEAQ. V was cut by 1 base and J by 2 bases, with 21 bases left in between.

DNA of the CDR3: TGTGCCAGCAGCCCAATTGGGCTCCAAGAGACCCAGTACTTC. It codes for CASSPIGLQETQYF. This chain joins TRBV9 and TRBJ2-5; D not resolved. The V and J ends lost 4 bases and 1 base respectively, with 11 bases between them. This CDR3 has 14 amino acids. From germline, CDR1 is SGDLS and CDR2 YYNGEE. Complete variable domain (other parts from reference TRBV9 and TRBJ2-5): DSGVTQTPKHLITATGQRVTLRCSPRSGDLSVYWYQQSLDQGLQFLIQYYNGEERAKGNILERFSAQQFPDLHSELNLSSLELGDSALYFCASSPIGLQETQYFGPGTRLLVL.

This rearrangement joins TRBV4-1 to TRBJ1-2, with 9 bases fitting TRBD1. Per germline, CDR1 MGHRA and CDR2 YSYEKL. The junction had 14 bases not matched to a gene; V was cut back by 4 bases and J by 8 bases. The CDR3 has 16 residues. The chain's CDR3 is CASSPNPGQGYDGYTF. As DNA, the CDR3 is TGCGCCAGCAGCCCGAACCCGGGACAGGGATATGACGGCTACACCTTC.

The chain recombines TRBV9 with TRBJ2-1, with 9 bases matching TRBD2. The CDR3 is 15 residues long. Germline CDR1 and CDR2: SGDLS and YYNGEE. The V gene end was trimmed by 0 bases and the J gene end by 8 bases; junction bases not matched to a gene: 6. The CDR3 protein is CASSVGTSGLYEQFF. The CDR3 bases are TGTGCCAGCAGCGTAGGAACTAGCGGGTTATATGAGCAGTTCTTC.